This is a list of T cell receptor beta chains from one sample in a study of cytomegalovirus exposure and HLA in healthy donors. Repertoires were generated with immunoSEQ multiplex PCR, while TCRdb's copy carries only in-frame clones and drops some. Among about 180,000 clones, around 80% were seen once, and the ten largest hold about 2.4%. Sequencing was carried out using PBMCs. The receptors were gathered from a male donor in good health and CMV-seronegative. Each CDR3 is given with its conserved first and last residue. A D gene is named only where the DNA matches it firmly. Some rows mark clone size as missing; the rest say once, few, many or name a class of expanded clone.

D gene	V gene	CDR3 length	J gene	clone size	CDR3 protein	CDR3 DNA
TRBD1	TRBV4-3	15	TRBJ1-1	few	CASSRSDRGWTEAFF	TGCGCCAGCAGCCGGTCCGACAGGGGATGGACTGAAGCTTTCTTT
TRBD1	TRBV4-3	17	TRBJ1-4	-	CASSQDNWTGINEKLFF	TGCGCCAGCAGCCAAGATAATTGGACAGGGATTAATGAAAAACTGTTTTTT
TRBD1	TRBV10-2	15	TRBJ2-7	-	CASRSRDRGFYEQYF	TGCGCCAGCAGATCCCGGGACAGGGGATTTTACGAGCAGTACTTC
-	TRBV6-5	15	TRBJ2-5	-	CASSYSGLAQETQYF	TGTGCCAGCAGTTACTCGGGGCTAGCGCAAGAGACCCAGTACTTC
-	TRBV5-1	13	TRBJ1-2	once	CASSLVADYGYTF	TGCGCCAGCAGCTTGGTGGCAGACTATGGCTACACCTTC
TRBD2	TRBV28	16	TRBJ2-3	few	CASSSRTSGTADTQYF	TGTGCCAGCAGTTCCCGGACTAGCGGGACGGCAGATACGCAGTATTTT
TRBD2	TRBV6-5	14	TRBJ2-7	few	CASSYSLGGDEQYF	TGTGCCAGCAGTTACTCGCTGGGAGGGGACGAGCAGTACTTC
-	TRBV27	14	TRBJ2-5	-	CASSPTFRRETQYF	TGTGCCAGCAGTCCCACGTTTCGCCGGGAGACCCAGTACTTC
-	TRBV5-1	14	TRBJ2-7	few	CASSVQGSPYEQYF	TGCGCCAGCAGCGTACAGGGTTCCCCCTACGAGCAGTACTTC
-	TRBV4-1	13	TRBJ2-7	-	CASSQGDRYEQYF	TGCGCCAGCAGCCAGGGCGACAGATACGAGCAGTACTTC
TRBD1	TRBV4-3	16	TRBJ2-1	-	CASSQDYRGPSNEQFF	TGCGCCAGCAGCCAAGATTACAGGGGGCCTAGTAATGAGCAGTTCTTC
TRBD1	TRBV5-1	14	TRBJ1-2	once	CASSSGQGGRGYTF	TGCGCCAGCAGCTCTGGACAGGGCGGAAGAGGCTACACCTTC
-	TRBV6-5	15	TRBJ2-1	once	CASSRAGVPYNEQFF	TGTGCCAGCAGCCGAGCCGGGGTTCCCTACAATGAGCAGTTCTTC
-	TRBV29-1	13	TRBJ1-1	-	CSASTALNTEAFF	TGCAGCGCCTCGACAGCGTTGAACACTGAAGCTTTCTTT
TRBD2	TRBV15	14	TRBJ2-5	-	CATVRGGGQETQYF	TGTGCCACGGTTCGGGGGGGCGGCCAAGAGACCCAGTACTTC
TRBD2	TRBV13	14	TRBJ2-2	-	CASCRLARAGELFF	TGTGCCAGCTGCCGACTAGCGAGGGCCGGGGAGCTGTTTTTT
TRBD2	TRBV5-8	16	TRBJ2-3	-	CASSSSGLAGSDTQYF	TGTGCCAGCAGCTCCTCCGGACTAGCGGGATCGGATACGCAGTATTTT
TRBD1	TRBV28	17	TRBJ2-1	-	CASSFVWGQRSYNEQFF	TGTGCCAGCAGTTTCGTTTGGGGACAGCGCTCTTACAATGAGCAGTTCTTC
TRBD2	TRBV5-1	16	TRBJ2-3	-	CASSLASGAGADTQYF	TGCGCCAGCAGCTTGGCCAGTGGGGCGGGAGCAGATACGCAGTATTTT
-	TRBV6-5	15	TRBJ2-2	-	CASRLLTANTGELFF	TGTGCCAGCAGACTACTAACTGCGAACACCGGGGAGCTGTTTTTT
TRBD1	TRBV6-6	16	TRBJ1-5	-	CASSSGGQIGNQPQHF	TGTGCCAGCAGTTCAGGGGGACAGATAGGCAATCAGCCCCAGCATTTT
TRBD2	TRBV4-1	15	TRBJ2-5	once	CASSHSAGGPETQYF	TGCGCCAGCAGCCATTCAGCGGGGGGGCCGGAGACCCAGTACTTC
-	TRBV6-4	17	TRBJ2-2	-	CASSDSRRGVNTGELFF	TGTGCCAGCAGTGACTCTAGGCGGGGCGTTAACACCGGGGAGCTGTTTTTT
-	TRBV7-9	13	TRBJ2-2	-	CASSASGPGELFF	TGTGCCAGCAGCGCGAGTGGGCCCGGGGAGCTGTTTTTT
TRBD1	TRBV7-9	17	TRBJ2-2	once	CASRSKTGGGNTGELFF	TGTGCCAGCAGGAGTAAGACAGGGGGGGGTAACACCGGGGAGCTGTTTTTT
TRBD1	TRBV7-9	14	TRBJ1-1	-	CSSRLETGGTEAFF	TGTTCCAGCAGGTTGGAGACAGGGGGCACTGAAGCTTTCTTT
TRBD2	TRBV27	15	TRBJ2-3	-	CASSLRTSGTDTQYF	TGTGCCAGCAGTTTAAGGACTAGCGGCACAGATACGCAGTATTTT
TRBD2	TRBV28	16	TRBJ2-5	-	CASSPTGGGDQETQYF	TGTGCCAGCAGTCCCACCGGGGGGGGAGACCAAGAGACCCAGTACTTC
TRBD2	TRBV15	19	TRBJ2-7	-	CATSRDRPPLAGPSYEQYF	TGTGCCACCAGCAGAGATCGCCCCCCCCTAGCGGGACCCTCCTACGAGCAGTACTTC
-	TRBV19	13	TRBJ1-1	-	CASIPTGGTEAFF	TGTGCCAGTATCCCGACAGGCGGCACTGAAGCTTTCTTT
TRBD1	TRBV7-2	14	TRBJ1-3	-	CASSSDRAGNTIYF	TGTGCCAGCAGCTCCGACAGGGCAGGAAACACCATATATTTT
TRBD1	TRBV4-1	16	TRBJ2-3	-	CASSQVKGGNTDTQYF	TGCGCCAGCAGCCAAGTGAAAGGGGGCAACACAGATACGCAGTATTTT
-	TRBV19	15	TRBJ2-7	few	CASSQLGTQPYEQYF	TGTGCCAGTAGTCAACTCGGGACTCAACCCTACGAGCAGTACTTC
TRBD1	TRBV30	19	TRBJ1-4	once	CAWSVPGTGIRRTNEKLFF	TGTGCCTGGAGTGTACCGGGGACAGGGATAAGGAGAACTAATGAAAAACTGTTTTTT
-	TRBV5-5	18	TRBJ2-3	few	CASSLAGTFRSGTDTQYF	TGTGCCAGCAGCTTGGCCGGGACATTCAGGTCTGGAACAGATACGCAGTATTTT
-	TRBV18	14	TRBJ2-5	-	CASSPSPGEETQYF	TGTGCCAGCTCACCATCTCCGGGAGAAGAGACCCAGTACTTC
-	TRBV5-8	16	TRBJ1-1	few	CASSPGIRGSNTEAFF	TGTGCCAGCAGCCCGGGGATAAGAGGATCGAACACTGAAGCTTTCTTT
-	TRBV18	14	TRBJ1-1	-	CASSPLGADTEAFF	TGTGCCAGCTCACCACTGGGGGCGGACACTGAAGCTTTCTTT
-	TRBV5-4	16	TRBJ2-1	-	CASSLFGPRVYNEQFF	TGTGCCAGCAGCTTGTTCGGGCCGCGGGTCTACAATGAGCAGTTCTTC
TRBD2	TRBV10-3	14	TRBJ2-3	-	CAIRPSGMTDTQYF	TGTGCCATCAGGCCTAGCGGGATGACAGATACGCAGTATTTT
-	TRBV4-2	22	TRBJ1-4	-	CASSQASLAGRLGGALEEKLFF	TGTGCCAGCAGCCAAGCGAGTTTAGCAGGCAGGTTGGGGGGGGCCTTGGAGGAAAAACTGTTTTTT
TRBD1	TRBV5-1	18	TRBJ2-7	-	CASSWVTWDSEASYEQYF	TGCGCCAGCAGCTGGGTTACTTGGGACAGCGAGGCCTCCTACGAGCAGTACTTC